This TCR beta chain was sequenced for a study of sequential checkpoint blockade in melanoma. This clone is medium-sized by share. The data were produced by immunoSEQ multiplex PCR, yet TCRdb's version contains in-frame clones alone and is incomplete. Here the sample spans some 7,000 clones, around 20% being singletons. Treatment indicated: randomized to nivolumab then ipilimumab (arm A) or the reverse (arm B). DNA-damaging chemotherapy had not been given to any patient beforehand. The sequence was obtained from a human donor with melanoma. The input for sequencing was tumor tissue (inferred from file names), taken from a patient given nivolumab and ipilimumab in sequence.

This CDR3 is CASATEGFSLFF. The CDR3 DNA is TGTGCTAGTGCCACGGAGGGATTCTCTTTGTTCTTC. The chain combines TRBV12-5 with TRBJ2-1, with D maybe TRBD2 (6 bases). V shed 7 bases and J shed 15 bases, with 19 bases lying between them. Germline loops: CDR1 LGHNT, CDR2 FRNRAP. The CDR3 is made up of 12 amino acids.